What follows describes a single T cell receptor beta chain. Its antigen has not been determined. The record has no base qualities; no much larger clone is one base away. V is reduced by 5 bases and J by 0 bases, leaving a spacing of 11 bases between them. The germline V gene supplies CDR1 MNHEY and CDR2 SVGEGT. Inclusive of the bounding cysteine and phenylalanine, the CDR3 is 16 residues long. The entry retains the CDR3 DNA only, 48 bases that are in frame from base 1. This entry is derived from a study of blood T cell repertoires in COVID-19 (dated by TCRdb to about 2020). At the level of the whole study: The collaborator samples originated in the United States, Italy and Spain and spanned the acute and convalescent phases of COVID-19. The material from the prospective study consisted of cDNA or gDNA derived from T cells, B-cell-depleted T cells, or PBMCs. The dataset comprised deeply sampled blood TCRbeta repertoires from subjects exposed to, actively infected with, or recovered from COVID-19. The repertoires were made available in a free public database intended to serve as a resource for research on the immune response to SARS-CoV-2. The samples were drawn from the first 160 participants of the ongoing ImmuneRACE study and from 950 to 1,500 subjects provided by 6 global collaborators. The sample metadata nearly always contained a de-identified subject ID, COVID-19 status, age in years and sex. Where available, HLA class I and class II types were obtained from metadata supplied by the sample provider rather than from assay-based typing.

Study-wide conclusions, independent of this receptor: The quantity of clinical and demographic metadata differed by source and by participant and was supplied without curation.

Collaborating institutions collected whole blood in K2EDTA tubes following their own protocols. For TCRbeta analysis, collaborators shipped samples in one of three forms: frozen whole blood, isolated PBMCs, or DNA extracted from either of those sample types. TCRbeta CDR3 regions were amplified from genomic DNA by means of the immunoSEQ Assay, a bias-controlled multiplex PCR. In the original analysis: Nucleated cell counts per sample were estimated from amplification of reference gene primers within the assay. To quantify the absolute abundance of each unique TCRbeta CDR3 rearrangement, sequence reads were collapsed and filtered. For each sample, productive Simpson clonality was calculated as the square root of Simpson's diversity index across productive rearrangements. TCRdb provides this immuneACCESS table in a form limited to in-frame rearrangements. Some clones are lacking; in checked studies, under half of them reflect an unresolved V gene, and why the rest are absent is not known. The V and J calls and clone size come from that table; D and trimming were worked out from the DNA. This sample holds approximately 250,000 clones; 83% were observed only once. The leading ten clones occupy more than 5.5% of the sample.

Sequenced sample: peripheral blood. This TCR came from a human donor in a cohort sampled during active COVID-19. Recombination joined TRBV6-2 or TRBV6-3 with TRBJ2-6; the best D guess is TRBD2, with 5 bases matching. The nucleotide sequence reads TGTGCCAGCAGTGACGGACTCAACTCTGGGGCCAACGTCCTGACTTTC. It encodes CASSDGLNSGANVLTF.